This T cell receptor beta chain was documented in a study of T cells in Graves' hyperthyroidism and ophthalmopathy. This clonotype has a count of ten or more. Its antigen remains unknown. Exclusion followed for patients with uncontrolled infection, other autoimmune disease, pregnancy or lactation. Amplification targeted TCR beta CDR3 regions from RNA transcripts. TCR CDR3 underwent first-round RT-PCR with the HTBI primer set. TCRdb itself ran the multiplex PCR reads through MiXCR, one entry per CDR3 protein. The sample comprises 500,000 or so distinct CDR3 sequences, 17% of which are singletons, and about 16% rests with the top ten. Regarding the study as a whole: Clonotypes that were expanded in thyroid above 0.001 mostly appeared in blood too.

Germline CDR1 and CDR2: MNHEY and SMNVEV (reference sequence). Trimming left V 1 base short and J 0 bases short, with 9 bases between. CDR3 length: 15 amino acids. Sequencing was performed on blood. This clonotype was sampled from a woman younger than 30 with Graves' ophthalmopathy. The gene calls are TRBV27 and TRBJ1-2, with D possibly being TRBD1 (5 bases). CDR3 residues: CASSLYAGSNYGYTF. CDR3 nucleotides: TGTGCCAGCAGTTTATATGCAGGGTCTAACTATGGCTACACCTTC.